Each of the 9 T cell receptor beta chains below was sequenced from the same sample in a study of T-cell reconstitution after alpha-beta-depleted transplantation in children. Preparing the TCRbeta library involved the use of unique molecular identifiers. TCRdb recomputed calls from the PCR reads with MiXCR, one row per CDR3 protein. The sample consists of about 980,000 distinct CDR3 sequences, around 30% of them appearing once. The sample here was PBMCs, mostly from graft donor cells, taken 360 days after TCRalphabeta/CD19-depleted stem cell transplant. The receptors derive from a boy in the first two years of life who had a stem cell transplant for SCID, so the T cells may come from the graft donor.

V gene TRBV5-1 combines with J gene TRBJ1-2; no firm D call. The CDR3 extends over 14 amino acids. Germline CDR1 reads SGHRS; CDR2 reads YFSETQ. Trimming removed 0 bases from V and 2 bases from J, with 8 bases in between. CDR3 loop: CASSLGDFNYGYTF. The CDR3 nucleotides are TGCGCCAGCAGCTTGGGTGATTTCAACTATGGCTACACCTTC. The complete variable domain, with remaining parts taken from reference TRBV5-1 and TRBJ1-2, reads KAGVTQTPRYLIKTRGQQVTLSCSPISGHRSVSWYQQTPGQGLQFLFEYFSETQRNKGNFPGRFSGRQFSNSRSEMNVSTLELGDSALYLCASSLGDFNYGYTFGSGTRLTVV.

V gene TRBV5-5 combines with J gene TRBJ2-5; TRBD1 or TRBD2 may be the D gene (5 bases each). V gave up 2 bases and J gave up 7 bases, with 12 bases separating them. CDR3 size: 13 residues. Germline V lookup: CDR1 SGHKS, CDR2 YYEKEE (reference sequence). CDR3 DNA sequence: TGTGCCAGCAGCTTCCAGGGAGCTGGGACCCAGTACTTC. This translates into CASSFQGAGTQYF. Supplemented by reference TRBV5-5 and TRBJ2-5, the full variable domain reads DAGVTQSPTHLIKTRGQQVTLRCSPISGHKSVSWYQQVLGQGPQFIFQYYEKEERGRGNFPDRFSARQFPNYSSELNVNALLLGDSALYLCASSFQGAGTQYFGPGTRLLVL.

The table lists this clonotype with a few counts. The rearrangement uses TRBV20-1 and TRBJ2-3; D may be TRBD2 (6 bases). CDR1 is DFQATT, CDR2 SNEGSKA, per germline (reference sequence). The CDR3 is 14 amino acids. Trimming stripped 3 bases from V and 4 bases from J, with 14 bases between. CDR3: CSASGGGGSDTQYF. CDR3 DNA: TGCAGTGCTAGCGGGGGAGGTGGGTCAGATACGCAGTATTTT.

This clonotype was found a few times. The chain uses TRBV5-5 and TRBJ1-4, with D tentatively TRBD1 (6 bases). Germline CDR1 reads SGHKS; CDR2 reads YYEKEE (reference sequence). V was pared by 2 bases and J by 0 bases, with 11 bases between. There are 16 residues in the CDR3. CDR3 in amino acids: CASSFRRTATNEKLFF. CDR3 in DNA: TGTGCCAGCAGCTTTCGGAGGACAGCAACTAATGAAAAACTGTTTTTT.

This clonotype was counted a few times. The chain recombines TRBV20-1 with TRBJ2-5, with 11 bases matching TRBD1. From germline, CDR1 is DFQATT and CDR2 SNEGSKA (reference sequence). The CDR3 contains 16 residues. The V and J ends lost 5 bases and 4 bases, in that order; junction bases with no gene match: 12. CDR3 amino acids: CSAPPLGQGAIETQYF. The CDR3 DNA is TGCAGTGCTCCACCACTCGGACAGGGGGCTATAGAGACCCAGTACTTC.

This chain connects TRBV4-2 to TRBJ2-7, with a tentative D call TRBD1 (5 bases). This CDR3 is 15 amino acids long. CDR1 and CDR2 from the germline V gene are LGHNA and YNFKEQ. The V gene lost 1 base and the J gene lost 2 bases, with 12 bases spanning the gap. CDR3 residues: CASSQGSGAAYEQYF. The DNA for the CDR3 is TGTGCCAGCAGCCAAGGGTCTGGGGCCGCCTACGAGCAGTACTTC.

The rearrangement links TRBV10-3 to TRBJ2-5, with unresolved D. The V and J ends lost 6 bases and 0 bases respectively, with 8 bases between them. Germline-derived CDR1 and CDR2 are ENHRY and SYGVKD. The CDR3 has 13 amino acids. CDR3 DNA: TGTGCCATCAGGGACCCGTACCAAGAGACCCAGTACTTC. It codes for CAIRDPYQETQYF.

This chain connects TRBV7-6 to TRBJ2-1, with 9 bases matching TRBD2. The CDR3 covers 18 residues. Trimming took 5 bases from V and 1 from J; bases not matched to a gene: 12. The germline CDR1 and CDR2 sequences are SGHVS and FNYEAQ. Written as DNA, the CDR3 is TGTGCCAGCAGCGTCGCTCAGACTAGCGGTGGATCCTACAATGAGCAGTTCTTC. It translates to CASSVAQTSGGSYNEQFF.

This chain uses TRBV18 with TRBJ1-1; D gene ambiguous. The germline V and J ends were trimmed by 1 base and 1 base, with 7 bases remaining between them. Germline V gene data show CDR1 as KGHSH and CDR2 as LQKENI. The CDR3 runs to 14 residues. Here the CDR3 DNA reads TGTGCCAGCTCACCACTGGTGAAGAACACTGAAGCTTTCTTT. Protein product: CASSPLVKNTEAFF.